Given below is one TCR beta chain in context. Its antigen is not identified. This sample is part of a study of CD4 T cells in relation to SARS-CoV-2 and coronaviruses. As for the study in general: The restricting HLA molecule for shared crossreactive spike epitopes was mapped. Study-level points and caveats: Monoreactive clones expanded significantly more to SARS-CoV-2 than crossreactive clones did.

The germline CDR1 and CDR2 sequences are SNHLY and FYNNEI. This CDR3 is built from 13 residues. Trimming took off 2 bases at V and 5 bases at J, with 9 bases between the two ends. The repertoire was sequenced with immunoSEQ multiplex PCR; TCRdb's copy has only in-frame clones and lacks some. The data contain more than 30,000 clones, approximately 85% of them singletons. The TCR originated in an adult with COVID-19. The chain links TRBV2 to TRBJ2-5; D gene ambiguous. The sequencing sample was made of memory CD4+ T cells from PBMCs. CDR3 nucleotide sequence: TGTGCCAGCAGTGAACACAGAAGCGAGACCCAGTACTTC. Amino acids: CASSEHRSETQYF.